This TCR beta chain was profiled in a study of PD-1 and CTLA-4 blockade in melanoma. The CDR3 loop spans 14 amino acids. Per the germline V gene, CDR1 is PRHDT and CDR2 is FYEKMQ (reference sequence). The J segment lost 0 bases and the V segment lost 3 bases, leaving 2 bases of the junction unmatched. Using immunoSEQ multiplex PCR, the repertoire was profiled, and TCRdb retains in-frame clones only, with some absent. The sample records about 16,000 clones, around two thirds being singletons. The chain carries TRBV13 and TRBJ2-7; TRBD1 aligns across 7 bases. The clonotype originates from a human donor with melanoma. The sample in question was CD8+ T cells from peripheral blood, obtained from a patient given anti-PD-1 treatment. The CDR3 region has the DNA TGTGCCAGCAGCTTCCGGGACAGCTCCTACGAGCAGTACTTC. Protein product: CASSFRDSSYEQYF.